This T cell receptor (beta chain) was sequenced in a study of blood T cell repertoires in COVID-19. Study-wide context: The cDNA or gDNA used as material had been derived from T cells, B-cell-depleted T cells, or PBMCs.

This CDR3 has 16 residues. V dropped 4 bases and J dropped 2; count of bases not matched to a gene: 12. Germline loops: CDR1 SGHNT, CDR2 YYREEE (reference sequence). TCRdb keeps only in-frame clones here, not all; method: immunoSEQ multiplex PCR. The table records approximately 190,000 clones, roughly 87% of them present only once. Sequenced: peripheral blood. This chain uses TRBV5-4 with TRBJ2-7, with 7 nucleotides matching TRBD1. This TCR was sampled from a woman aged 40 to 50 with acute or convalescent COVID-19. CDR3 in amino acids: CASSGSTGRSTYEQYF. The CDR3 nucleotides are TGTGCCAGCAGCGGGTCGACAGGGCGTTCTACCTACGAGCAGTACTTC. Filled out from reference TRBV5-4 and TRBJ2-7, the complete variable domain reads ETGVTQSPTHLIKTRGQQVTLRCSSQSGHNTVSWYQQALGQGPQFIFQYYREEENGRGNFPPRFSGLQFPNYSSELNVNALELDDSALYLCASSGSTGRSTYEQYFGPGTRLTVT.